This T cell receptor beta chain was sequenced in a study of spatial heterogeneity in lung cancer. Study summary: Averaged across combinations, each unique TCR and UMI pairing appeared more than ten times in raw reads, which were uncorrected.

CDR3 length equals 17 residues. With 3 bases clipped from V and 1 base from J, the junction kept 8 bases outside the gene matches. Germline values: CDR1 SGHTA, CDR2 FQGNSA. The time point was: sample taken at primary tumor resection. Samples were donated by 72 untreated early-stage non-small cell lung cancer patients. Whole RNA came from tumor, nontumor lung or frozen PBMC and was sequenced without being sorted. TCRdb reprocessed the 5' RACE reads with MiXCR, giving one entry per CDR3 protein. The sample has over 700 distinct CDR3 sequences, less than 14% seen once. This receptor was obtained from a male donor with early-stage non-small cell lung cancer. This chain connects TRBV7-2 to TRBJ1-5; 8 bases align to TRBD1. Specimen: normal lung tissue next to the tumor, collected at surgery. DNA for the CDR3: TGTGCCAGCAGCTTGACGACAGGGGTGATGAGCAATCAGCCCCAGCATTTT. This encodes CASSLTTGVMSNQPQHF.